The 6 T cell receptor beta chains below all came from one sample that was sequenced in a study of OX40 agonist ivuxolimab in advanced cancers. TCRdb's table, derived via immunoSEQ multiplex PCR, lists solely in-frame clones and lacks some. Among 91,000 or so clones listed, less than 95% were seen once. This material consisted of CD4+ or CD8+ T cells sorted from blood, taken in a trial of the OX40 agonist ivuxolimab. These TCRs come from an adult with an advanced solid tumor such as melanoma, head and neck, liver or kidney cancer.

This chain links TRBV5-1 with TRBJ1-1; D is possibly TRBD1 (6 bases). CDR3 length: 14 amino acids. Germline V gives CDR1 SGHRS, CDR2 YFSETQ. Between the trimmed V and J ends, which lost 2 bases and 1 base, there was a span of 9 bases. The CDR3 region has the DNA TGCGCCAGCAGCTTCTCACAGGGGAACACTGAAGCTTTCTTT. It translates to CASSFSQGNTEAFF. Drawing the rest from reference TRBV5-1 and TRBJ1-1, the complete variable domain is KAGVTQTPRYLIKTRGQQVTLSCSPISGHRSVSWYQQTPGQGLQFLFEYFSETQRNKGNFPGRFSGRQFSNSRSEMNVSTLELGDSALYLCASSFSQGNTEAFFGQGTRLTVV.

The chain joins TRBV19 to TRBJ2-5; D may be TRBD1 or TRBD2 (5 bases each). Germline CDR1 reads LNHDA; CDR2 reads SQIVND (reference sequence). Deletions cut 3 bases from V and 4 bases from J, with 18 bases between. The CDR3 runs to 16 residues. CDR3 residues: CASSIRSGTRGETQYF. CDR3 DNA: TGTGCCAGTAGTATTCGGTCAGGGACGAGGGGAGAGACCCAGTACTTC.

The gene calls are TRBV5-4 and TRBJ2-7; 9 bases are shared with TRBD2. Germline CDR1 is SGHNT and CDR2 is YYREEE (reference sequence). Losses at the gene ends were 2 bases for V and 0 bases for J; bases not matched to a gene: 3. The CDR3 is 15 residues long. The CDR3 DNA is TGTGCCAGCAGCTTCCAGCGGGGGGCCTCCTACGAGCAGTACTTC. The encoded protein is CASSFQRGASYEQYF.

The chain recombines TRBV5-1 with TRBJ1-5, with D perhaps TRBD1 (6 bases). This CDR3 contains 18 residues. The V gene's germline CDR1 is SGHRS and CDR2 YFSETQ. Trimming removed 4 bases from V and 1 base from J, with 21 bases in between. CDR3: CASSRQVPLKASNQPQHF. Here the CDR3 DNA reads TGCGCCAGCAGCAGACAGGTTCCCCTTAAAGCGAGCAATCAGCCCCAGCATTTT.

This rearrangement joins TRBV2 to TRBJ2-3, with D perhaps TRBD1 or TRBD2 (5 bases each). Germline loops: CDR1 SNHLY, CDR2 FYNNEI. V was cut by 7 bases and J by 1 base, with 12 bases left in between. The length of the CDR3 is 14 residues. CDR3 in DNA: TGTGCCAGCACCGGGGACGGAGGCACAGATACGCAGTATTTT. It is translated as CASTGDGGTDTQYF.

The chain links TRBV28 to TRBJ1-5; D perhaps matches TRBD1 (5 bases). The V and J ends lost 7 bases and 9 bases respectively, with 16 bases between them. Germline loops: CDR1 MDHEN, CDR2 SYDVKM. This CDR3 spans 13 amino acids. CDR3 sequence: CASNSGESRPQHF. CDR3 DNA sequence: TGTGCCAGCAACTCGGGGGAGTCCAGGCCCCAGCATTTT.